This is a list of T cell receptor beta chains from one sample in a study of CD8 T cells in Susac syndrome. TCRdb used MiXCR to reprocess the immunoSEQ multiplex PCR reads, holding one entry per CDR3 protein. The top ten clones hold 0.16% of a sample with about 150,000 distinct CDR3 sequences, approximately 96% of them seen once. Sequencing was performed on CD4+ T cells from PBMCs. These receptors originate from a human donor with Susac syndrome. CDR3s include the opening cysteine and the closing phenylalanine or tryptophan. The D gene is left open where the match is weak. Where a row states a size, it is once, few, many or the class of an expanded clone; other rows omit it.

CDR3aa: CASSPPKGGSANTGELFF
CDR3nt: TGTGCCAGCAGCCCACCCAAAGGGGGGTCTGCGAACACCGGGGAGCTGTTTTTT
v_gene: TRBV4-2
j_gene: TRBJ2-2
d_gene: .
abundance: once

CDR3aa: CASSVAGGHTQYF
CDR3nt: TGTGCCAGCAGCGTAGCTGGGGGGCACACGCAGTATTTT
v_gene: TRBV9
j_gene: TRBJ2-3
d_gene: .
abundance: .

CDR3aa: CATQNRDTYGYTF
CDR3nt: TGTGCCACCCAAAACCGGGACACCTATGGCTACACCTTC
v_gene: TRBV6-5
j_gene: TRBJ1-2
d_gene: .
abundance: .

CDR3aa: CSVGRTGYYGYTF
CDR3nt: TGCAGCGTGGGACGAACAGGGTACTATGGCTACACCTTC
v_gene: TRBV29-1
j_gene: TRBJ1-2
d_gene: .
abundance: few

CDR3aa: CASSVSLGGQKRLSGANVLTF
CDR3nt: TGTGCCAGCAGCGTATCCCTCGGTGGACAGAAAAGACTCTCTGGGGCCAACGTCCTGACTTTC
v_gene: TRBV9
j_gene: TRBJ2-6
d_gene: .
abundance: once

CDR3aa: CASGPGHREKLFF
CDR3nt: TGTGCCAGCGGACCGGGACACCGGGAAAAACTGTTTTTT
v_gene: TRBV7-2
j_gene: TRBJ1-4
d_gene: .
abundance: .

CDR3aa: CASSPSGSSQETQYF
CDR3nt: TGTGCCAGCAGCCCCTCCGGCAGTTCGCAAGAGACCCAGTACTTC
v_gene: TRBV9
j_gene: TRBJ2-5
d_gene: .
abundance: .

CDR3aa: CSAYIPRTGPDTQYF
CDR3nt: TGCAGTGCTTACATCCCCCGGACAGGGCCAGATACGCAGTATTTT
v_gene: TRBV20-1
j_gene: TRBJ2-3
d_gene: TRBD1
abundance: .

CDR3aa: CSAPRQRLYNEQFF
CDR3nt: TGCAGCGCACCAAGACAGAGGCTCTACAATGAGCAGTTCTTC
v_gene: TRBV20-1
j_gene: TRBJ2-1
d_gene: .
abundance: .

CDR3aa: CSVTTGSNSPLHF
CDR3nt: TGCAGCGTTACGACAGGGAGCAATTCACCCCTCCACTTT
v_gene: TRBV29-1
j_gene: TRBJ1-6
d_gene: TRBD1
abundance: .

CDR3aa: CASGVSGANVLTF
CDR3nt: TGTGCCAGCGGGGTCTCTGGGGCCAACGTCCTGACTTTC
v_gene: TRBV27
j_gene: TRBJ2-6
d_gene: .
abundance: .

CDR3aa: CASSQGDREKLFF
CDR3nt: TGCGCCAGCAGCCAGGGGGACAGGGAAAAACTGTTTTTT
v_gene: TRBV4-1
j_gene: TRBJ1-4
d_gene: TRBD1
abundance: .

CDR3aa: CASSVGGLAETQYF
CDR3nt: TGTGCCAGCAGCGTAGGGGGACTAGCAGAGACCCAGTACTTC
v_gene: TRBV9
j_gene: TRBJ2-5
d_gene: TRBD2
abundance: few

CDR3aa: CSVGGATEAFF
CDR3nt: TGCAGCGTTGGGGGCGCAACTGAAGCTTTCTTT
v_gene: TRBV29-1
j_gene: TRBJ1-1
d_gene: .
abundance: .

CDR3aa: CASSSTLNTEAFF
CDR3nt: TGTGCCAGCAGTTCCACCTTGAACACTGAAGCTTTCTTT
v_gene: TRBV6-2/TRBV6-3
j_gene: TRBJ1-1
d_gene: .
abundance: .

CDR3aa: CASSQIGTQYF
CDR3nt: TGTGCCAGCAGTCAGATTGGGACCCAGTACTTC
v_gene: TRBV6-2/TRBV6-3
j_gene: TRBJ2-5
d_gene: .
abundance: .

CDR3aa: CSVVPPLQGHSSNYGYTF
CDR3nt: TGCAGCGTTGTTCCCCCCCTTCAGGGGCATTCCTCTAACTATGGCTACACCTTC
v_gene: TRBV29-1
j_gene: TRBJ1-2
d_gene: .
abundance: .

CDR3aa: CASSLSGGSQETQYF
CDR3nt: TGTGCCAGCAGCCTTAGCGGGGGGTCCCAAGAGACCCAGTACTTC
v_gene: TRBV25-1
j_gene: TRBJ2-5
d_gene: TRBD2
abundance: .

CDR3aa: CSAHGGVTDTQYF
CDR3nt: TGCAGTGCTCATGGCGGGGTTACAGATACGCAGTATTTT
v_gene: TRBV20-1
j_gene: TRBJ2-3
d_gene: .
abundance: .

CDR3aa: CSVEGQGKGTQYF
CDR3nt: TGCAGCGTTGAGGGACAGGGAAAAGGAACGCAGTATTTT
v_gene: TRBV29-1
j_gene: TRBJ2-3
d_gene: TRBD1
abundance: .

CDR3aa: CASTHRGRDTF
CDR3nt: TGTGCCAGCACCCACCGGGGGAGAGACACCTTC
v_gene: TRBV28
j_gene: TRBJ1-2
d_gene: .
abundance: once

CDR3aa: CASTGTSHQETQYF
CDR3nt: TGTGCCAGCACTGGGACCTCCCACCAAGAGACCCAGTACTTC
v_gene: TRBV12-3/TRBV12-4
j_gene: TRBJ2-5
d_gene: .
abundance: .

CDR3aa: CASSVGRGQYF
CDR3nt: TGTGCCAGCAGTGTGGGGCGGGGGCAGTATTTT
v_gene: TRBV6-1
j_gene: TRBJ2-3
d_gene: .
abundance: .

CDR3aa: CSARGDPQGGITGELFF
CDR3nt: TGCAGTGCTAGAGGGGATCCACAGGGAGGTATCACCGGGGAGCTGTTTTTT
v_gene: TRBV20-1
j_gene: TRBJ2-2
d_gene: .
abundance: .

CDR3aa: CSVGTVRRSYEQYF
CDR3nt: TGCAGCGTAGGGACAGTCCGCCGCTCCTACGAGCAGTACTTC
v_gene: TRBV29-1
j_gene: TRBJ2-7
d_gene: TRBD1
abundance: once

CDR3aa: CATSRDVRSSRAQHF
CDR3nt: TGTGCCACCAGCAGAGATGTACGGAGTTCGCGGGCCCAGCATTTT
v_gene: TRBV15
j_gene: TRBJ1-5
d_gene: .
abundance: once

CDR3aa: CASSPGGGGYGYTF
CDR3nt: TGTGCCAGCTCACCAGGAGGCGGCGGCTATGGCTACACCTTC
v_gene: TRBV18
j_gene: TRBJ1-2
d_gene: .
abundance: once

CDR3aa: CASSAGQGGNSPLHF
CDR3nt: TGTGCCAGCAGCGCGGGACAGGGGGGTAATTCACCCCTCCACTTT
v_gene: TRBV9
j_gene: TRBJ1-6
d_gene: TRBD1
abundance: .

CDR3aa: CASSYGFGYTF
CDR3nt: TGTGCCAGTAGTTACGGATTTGGCTACACCTTC
v_gene: TRBV19
j_gene: TRBJ1-2
d_gene: .
abundance: once

CDR3aa: CASSIGQANTEAFF
CDR3nt: TGTGCCAGCAGCATAGGACAGGCAAACACTGAAGCTTTCTTT
v_gene: TRBV5-4
j_gene: TRBJ1-1
d_gene: TRBD1
abundance: .

CDR3aa: CASSLSGLVGGANVLTF
CDR3nt: TGTGCCAGCAGCTTATCCGGACTAGTAGGTGGGGCCAACGTCCTGACTTTC
v_gene: TRBV7-9
j_gene: TRBJ2-6
d_gene: TRBD2
abundance: .

CDR3aa: CATSPRRGDNQPQHF
CDR3nt: TGTGCCACCAGCCCCAGGCGGGGGGACAATCAGCCCCAGCATTTT
v_gene: TRBV15
j_gene: TRBJ1-5
d_gene: .
abundance: .

CDR3aa: CSAGPPGNEKLFF
CDR3nt: TGCAGTGCCGGGCCCCCAGGGAATGAAAAACTGTTTTTT
v_gene: TRBV20-1
j_gene: TRBJ1-4
d_gene: .
abundance: .

CDR3aa: CASSVTGQTNQPQHF
CDR3nt: TGTGCCAGCAGCGTAACTGGACAGACAAATCAGCCCCAGCATTTT
v_gene: TRBV9
j_gene: TRBJ1-5
d_gene: .
abundance: .

CDR3aa: CATAQAGQSPLHF
CDR3nt: TGTGCCACCGCTCAGGCGGGACAGTCACCCCTCCACTTT
v_gene: TRBV6-2/TRBV6-3
j_gene: TRBJ1-6
d_gene: TRBD1
abundance: .

CDR3aa: CSVEEVTGAGTEAFF
CDR3nt: TGCAGCGTTGAAGAAGTAACGGGGGCGGGCACTGAAGCTTTCTTT
v_gene: TRBV29-1
j_gene: TRBJ1-1
d_gene: .
abundance: .

CDR3aa: CSVRAGFEQYF
CDR3nt: TGCAGCGTTAGGGCGGGCTTCGAGCAGTACTTC
v_gene: TRBV29-1
j_gene: TRBJ2-7
d_gene: .
abundance: .

CDR3aa: CASSYSRVSGYEQYF
CDR3nt: TGTGCCAGCAGTTACTCGCGGGTCTCTGGGTACGAGCAGTACTTC
v_gene: TRBV6-5
j_gene: TRBJ2-7
d_gene: .
abundance: .

CDR3aa: CASSPSVQGSPLHF
CDR3nt: TGTGCCAGCTCACCGTCCGTCCAAGGTTCACCCCTCCACTTT
v_gene: TRBV18
j_gene: TRBJ1-6
d_gene: .
abundance: once

CDR3aa: CSVAEGPTEAFF
CDR3nt: TGCAGCGTCGCAGAGGGACCCACTGAAGCTTTCTTT
v_gene: TRBV29-1
j_gene: TRBJ1-1
d_gene: .
abundance: .

CDR3aa: CSAREGAKYGYTF
CDR3nt: TGCAGTGCTAGGGAGGGGGCAAAGTATGGCTACACCTTC
v_gene: TRBV20-1
j_gene: TRBJ1-2
d_gene: TRBD1
abundance: .

CDR3aa: CSAILANTQYF
CDR3nt: TGCAGTGCTATACTAGCGAATACGCAGTATTTT
v_gene: TRBV20-1
j_gene: TRBJ2-3
d_gene: TRBD2
abundance: .

CDR3aa: CASSFRDYGYTF
CDR3nt: TGTGCCAGCAGCTTCAGGGACTATGGCTACACCTTC
v_gene: TRBV7-9
j_gene: TRBJ1-2
d_gene: .
abundance: .

CDR3aa: CASRTLSVGETQYF
CDR3nt: TGTGCCAGCAGGACACTCTCCGTCGGGGAGACCCAGTACTTC
v_gene: TRBV6-2/TRBV6-3
j_gene: TRBJ2-5
d_gene: .
abundance: .

CDR3aa: CASSYGDSPSYEQYF
CDR3nt: TGTGCCAGCAGTTACGGGGACAGCCCCTCCTACGAGCAGTACTTC
v_gene: TRBV6-5
j_gene: TRBJ2-7
d_gene: TRBD1
abundance: .

CDR3aa: CRGDGYTF
CDR3nt: TGCAGAGGAGATGGCTACACCTTC
v_gene: TRBV20-1
j_gene: TRBJ1-2
d_gene: .
abundance: .